The 4 T cell receptor beta chains given below trace back to one sample, sequenced in a study of cytomegalovirus exposure and HLA in healthy donors. 13 Jbeta primers and 60 Vbeta primers were used for the PCR. TCRdb's copy holds only in-frame clones and misses some; the assay was immunoSEQ multiplex PCR. This repertoire shows around 62,000 clones, roughly 75% found once; its top ten account for around 7.6%. Sequencing was carried out using PBMCs. The receptors here all came from a man in his 60s in good health and CMV-seropositive.

In this sample, this clone turned up a few times. The rearrangement links TRBV14 to TRBJ2-3, with TRBD1 identical over 7 bases. The CDR3 has 15 amino acids. V was clipped by 0 bases and J by 3 bases; unmatched bases: 3. CDR1 and CDR2 from the germline V gene are SGHDN and FVKESK. The DNA of the CDR3 is TGTGCCAGCAGCCAAGAACGACAGGGAACAGATACGCAGTATTTT. This translates into CASSQERQGTDTQYF. The full variable domain, completed using reference TRBV14 and TRBJ2-3, is EAGVTQFPSHSVIEKGQTVTLRCDPISGHDNLYWYRRVMGKEIKFLLHFVKESKQDESGMPNNRFLAERTGGTYSTLKVQPAELEDSGVYFCASSQERQGTDTQYFGPGTRLTVL.

This chain connects TRBV4-1 to TRBJ1-2, with D tentatively TRBD1 (6 bases). Trimming took off 0 bases at V and 0 bases at J, with 11 bases between the two ends. CDR3 length equals 16 residues. CDR1 MGHRA and CDR2 YSYEKL come from the germline V gene. The CDR3: CASSQEGQIANYGYTF. CDR3 DNA: TGCGCCAGCAGCCAAGAAGGACAGATAGCTAACTATGGCTACACCTTC.

The rearrangement joins TRBV6-6 to TRBJ2-7, with a tentative D call TRBD1 (6 bases). CDR1 is MNHNY, CDR2 SVGAGI, per germline (reference sequence). The CDR3 extends over 12 amino acids. V was clipped by 5 bases and J by 5 bases, with 10 bases between them. CDR3 sequence (DNA): TGTGCCAGCAGTAAAACAGGGCACGAGCAGTACTTC. This sequence encodes CASSKTGHEQYF.

This clone was recorded once. The chain has TRBV5-4 and TRBJ1-2, with 8 bases lining up with TRBD1. CDR3 size: 14 residues. CDR1 SGHNT and CDR2 YYREEE come from the germline V gene (reference sequence). V was pared by 4 bases and J by 1 base, with 3 bases of the junction left unmatched. CDR3 DNA: TGTGCCAGCAGCCGGACAGGGAATAACTATGGCTACACCTTC. It codes for CASSRTGNNYGYTF.